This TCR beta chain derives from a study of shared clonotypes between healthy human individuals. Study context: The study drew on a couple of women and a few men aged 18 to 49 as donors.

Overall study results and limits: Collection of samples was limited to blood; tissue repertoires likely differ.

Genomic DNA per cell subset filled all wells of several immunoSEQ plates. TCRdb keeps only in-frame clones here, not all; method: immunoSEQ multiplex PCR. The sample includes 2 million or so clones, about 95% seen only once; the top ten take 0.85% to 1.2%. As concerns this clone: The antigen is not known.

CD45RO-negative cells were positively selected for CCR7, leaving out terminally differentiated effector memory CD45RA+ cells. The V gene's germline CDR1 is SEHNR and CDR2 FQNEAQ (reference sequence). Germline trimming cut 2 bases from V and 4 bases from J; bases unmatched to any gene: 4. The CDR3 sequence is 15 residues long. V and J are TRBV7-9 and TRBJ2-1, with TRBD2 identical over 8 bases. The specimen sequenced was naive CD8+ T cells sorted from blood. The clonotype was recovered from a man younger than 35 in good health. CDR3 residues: CASSLIASGYNEQFF. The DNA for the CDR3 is TGTGCCAGCAGCTTAATAGCTAGCGGGTACAATGAGCAGTTCTTC.